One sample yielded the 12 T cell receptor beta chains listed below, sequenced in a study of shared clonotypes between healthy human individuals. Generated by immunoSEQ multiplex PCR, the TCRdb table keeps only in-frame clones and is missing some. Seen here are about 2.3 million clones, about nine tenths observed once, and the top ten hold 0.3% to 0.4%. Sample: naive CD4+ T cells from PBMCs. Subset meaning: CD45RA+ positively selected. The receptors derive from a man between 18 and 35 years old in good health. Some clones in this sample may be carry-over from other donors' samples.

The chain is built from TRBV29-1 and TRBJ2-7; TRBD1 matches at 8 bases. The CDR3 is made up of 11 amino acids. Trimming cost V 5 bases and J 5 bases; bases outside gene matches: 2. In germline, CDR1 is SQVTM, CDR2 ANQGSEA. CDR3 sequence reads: CSVSGGDEQYF. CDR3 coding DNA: TGCAGCGTTTCAGGGGGCGACGAGCAGTACTTC.

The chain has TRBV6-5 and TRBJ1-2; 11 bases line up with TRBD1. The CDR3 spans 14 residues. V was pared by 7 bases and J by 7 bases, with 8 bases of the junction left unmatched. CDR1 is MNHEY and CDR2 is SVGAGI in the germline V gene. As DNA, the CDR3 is TGTGCCAGCACCCAGTGGGACAGGGGGGCTGGCTACACCTTC. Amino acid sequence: CASTQWDRGAGYTF.

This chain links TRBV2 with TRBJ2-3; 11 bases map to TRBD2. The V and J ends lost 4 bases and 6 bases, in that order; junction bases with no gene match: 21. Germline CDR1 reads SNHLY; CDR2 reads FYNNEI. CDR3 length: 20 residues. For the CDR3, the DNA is TGTGCCAGCAGTGTGGAAGAAACTAGCGGGAGTATATACGGTAGGGATACGCAGTATTTT. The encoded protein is CASSVEETSGSIYGRDTQYF.

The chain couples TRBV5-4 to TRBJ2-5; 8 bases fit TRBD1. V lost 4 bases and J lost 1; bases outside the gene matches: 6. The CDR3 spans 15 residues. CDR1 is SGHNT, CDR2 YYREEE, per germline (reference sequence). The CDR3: CASSPSGQAQETQYF. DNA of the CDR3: TGTGCCAGCAGCCCCTCGGGACAGGCCCAAGAGACCCAGTACTTC.

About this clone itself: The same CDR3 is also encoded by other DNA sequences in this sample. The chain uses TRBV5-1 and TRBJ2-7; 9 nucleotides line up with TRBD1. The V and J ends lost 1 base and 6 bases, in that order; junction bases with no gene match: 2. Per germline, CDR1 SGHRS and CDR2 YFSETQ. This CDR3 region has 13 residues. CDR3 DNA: TGCGCCAGCAGCTTGAGACAGGGGGGCGAGCAGTACTTC. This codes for CASSLRQGGEQYF.

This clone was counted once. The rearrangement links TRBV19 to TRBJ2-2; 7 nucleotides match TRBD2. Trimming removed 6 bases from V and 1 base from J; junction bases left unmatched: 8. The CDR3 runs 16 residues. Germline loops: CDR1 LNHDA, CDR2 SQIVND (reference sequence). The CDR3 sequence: CASRGGTLLNTGELFF. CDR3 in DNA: TGTGCCAGTAGGGGAGGGACCCTCCTGAACACCGGGGAGCTGTTTTTT.

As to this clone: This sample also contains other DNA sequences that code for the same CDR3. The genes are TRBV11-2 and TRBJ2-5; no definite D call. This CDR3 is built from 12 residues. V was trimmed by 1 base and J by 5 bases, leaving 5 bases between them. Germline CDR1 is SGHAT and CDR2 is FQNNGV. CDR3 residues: CASSLVGETQYF. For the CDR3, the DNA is TGTGCCAGCAGCTTAGTGGGGGAGACCCAGTACTTC.

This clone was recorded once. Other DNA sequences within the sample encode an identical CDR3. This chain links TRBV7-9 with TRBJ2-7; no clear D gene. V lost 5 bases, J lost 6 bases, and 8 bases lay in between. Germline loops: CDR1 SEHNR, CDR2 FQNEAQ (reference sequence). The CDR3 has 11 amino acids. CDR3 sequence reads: CASSLGLEQYF. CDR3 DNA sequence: TGTGCCAGCAGCCTTGGGCTCGAGCAGTACTTC.

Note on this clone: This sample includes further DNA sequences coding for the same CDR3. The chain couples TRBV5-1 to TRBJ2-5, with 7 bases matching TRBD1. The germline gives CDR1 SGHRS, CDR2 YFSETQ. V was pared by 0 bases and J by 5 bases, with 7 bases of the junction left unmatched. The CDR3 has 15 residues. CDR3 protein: CASSLGPGGLETQYF. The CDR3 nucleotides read TGCGCCAGCAGCTTGGGCCCAGGGGGTTTGGAGACCCAGTACTTC. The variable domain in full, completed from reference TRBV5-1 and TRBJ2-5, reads KAGVTQTPRYLIKTRGQQVTLSCSPISGHRSVSWYQQTPGQGLQFLFEYFSETQRNKGNFPGRFSGRQFSNSRSEMNVSTLELGDSALYLCASSLGPGGLETQYFGPGTRLLVL.

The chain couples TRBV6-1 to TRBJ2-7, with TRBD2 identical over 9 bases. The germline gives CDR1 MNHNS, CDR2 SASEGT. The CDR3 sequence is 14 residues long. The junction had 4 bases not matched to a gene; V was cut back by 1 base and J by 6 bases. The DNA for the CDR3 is TGTGCCAGCAGTGAAGGCGGGGGGGAGATCGAGCAGTACTTC. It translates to CASSEGGGEIEQYF.

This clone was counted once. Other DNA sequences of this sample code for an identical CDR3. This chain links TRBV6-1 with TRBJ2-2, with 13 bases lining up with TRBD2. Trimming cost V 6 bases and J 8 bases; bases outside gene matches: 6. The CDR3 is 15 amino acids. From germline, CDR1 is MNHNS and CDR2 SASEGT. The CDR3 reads CASRTGTSGTGELFF. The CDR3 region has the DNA TGTGCCAGCAGAACCGGGACTAGCGGGACTGGGGAGCTGTTTTTT.

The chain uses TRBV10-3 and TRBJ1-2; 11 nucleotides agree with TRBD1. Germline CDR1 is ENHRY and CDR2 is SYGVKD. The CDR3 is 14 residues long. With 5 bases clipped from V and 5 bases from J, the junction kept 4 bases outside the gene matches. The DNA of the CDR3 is TGTGCCATCAGTCCCGGACAGGGGGCATATGGCTACACCTTC. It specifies CAISPGQGAYGYTF.